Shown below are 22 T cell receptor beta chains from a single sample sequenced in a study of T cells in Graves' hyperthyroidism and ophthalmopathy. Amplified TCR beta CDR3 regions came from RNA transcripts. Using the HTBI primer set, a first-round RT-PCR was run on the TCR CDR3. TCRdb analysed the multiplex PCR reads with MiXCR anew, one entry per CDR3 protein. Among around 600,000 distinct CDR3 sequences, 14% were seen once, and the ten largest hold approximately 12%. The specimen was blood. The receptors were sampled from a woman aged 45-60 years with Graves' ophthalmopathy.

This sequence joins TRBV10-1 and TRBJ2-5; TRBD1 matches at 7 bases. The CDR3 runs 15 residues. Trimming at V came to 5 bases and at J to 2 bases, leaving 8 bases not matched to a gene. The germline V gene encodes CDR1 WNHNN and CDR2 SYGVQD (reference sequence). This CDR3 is CASSKLGDRQETQYF. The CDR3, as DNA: TGCGCCAGCAGTAAACTCGGGGACAGACAAGAGACCCAGTACTTC.

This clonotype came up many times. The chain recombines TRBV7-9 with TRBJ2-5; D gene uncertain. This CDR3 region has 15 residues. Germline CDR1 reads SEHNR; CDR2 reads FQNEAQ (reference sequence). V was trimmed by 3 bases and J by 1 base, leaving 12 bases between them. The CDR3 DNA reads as TGTGCCAGCAGCTTCGTTGGCGGAACCCAAGAGACCCAGTACTTC. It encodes CASSFVGGTQETQYF.

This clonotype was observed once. In DNA, the CDR3 is TGTGCCAGCGATCACTGGGGAGGCGGCACCGGGGAGCTGTTTTTT. Translated: CASDHWGGGTGELFF. The chain carries TRBV6-2 or TRBV6-3 and TRBJ2-2, with D perhaps TRBD2 (6 bases). The ends were cut back, 8 bases at V and 4 bases at J, with 17 bases in the middle. The CDR3 spans 15 residues. The germline V gene encodes CDR1 MNHEY and CDR2 SVGEGT.

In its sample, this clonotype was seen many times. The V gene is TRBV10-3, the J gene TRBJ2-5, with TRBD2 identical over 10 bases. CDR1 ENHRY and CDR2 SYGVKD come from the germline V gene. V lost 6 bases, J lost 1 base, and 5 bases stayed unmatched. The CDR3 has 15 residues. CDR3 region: CAISPSGGGQETQYF. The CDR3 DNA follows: TGTGCCATCAGCCCTAGCGGGGGAGGCCAAGAGACCCAGTACTTC.

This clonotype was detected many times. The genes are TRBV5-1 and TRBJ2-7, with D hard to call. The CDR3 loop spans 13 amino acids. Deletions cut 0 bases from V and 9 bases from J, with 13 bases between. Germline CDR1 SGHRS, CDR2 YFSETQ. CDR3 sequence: CASSLGPGSPQYF. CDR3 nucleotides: TGCGCCAGCAGCTTGGGACCGGGCAGTCCGCAGTACTTC.

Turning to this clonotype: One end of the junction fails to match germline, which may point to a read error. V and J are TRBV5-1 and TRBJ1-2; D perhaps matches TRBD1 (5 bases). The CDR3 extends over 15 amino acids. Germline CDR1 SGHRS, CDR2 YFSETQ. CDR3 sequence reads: CASSLDGDGNYGCTF. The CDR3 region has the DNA TGCGCCAGCAGCTTGGATGGGGACGGGAACTATGGCTGCACCTTC. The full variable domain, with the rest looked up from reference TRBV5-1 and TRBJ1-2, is KAGVTQTPRYLIKTRGQQVTLSCSPISGHRSVSWYQQTPGQGLQFLFEYFSETQRNKGNFPGRFSGRQFSNSRSEMNVSTLELGDSALYLCASSLDGDGNYGCTFGSGTRLTVV.

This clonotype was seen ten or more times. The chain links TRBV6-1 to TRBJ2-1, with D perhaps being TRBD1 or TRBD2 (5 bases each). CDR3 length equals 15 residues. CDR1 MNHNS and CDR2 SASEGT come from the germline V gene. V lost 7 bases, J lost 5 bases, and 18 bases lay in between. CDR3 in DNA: TGTGCCAGCAACCACGGGACCGGCCCCCACAATGAGCAGTTCTTC. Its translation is CASNHGTGPHNEQFF.

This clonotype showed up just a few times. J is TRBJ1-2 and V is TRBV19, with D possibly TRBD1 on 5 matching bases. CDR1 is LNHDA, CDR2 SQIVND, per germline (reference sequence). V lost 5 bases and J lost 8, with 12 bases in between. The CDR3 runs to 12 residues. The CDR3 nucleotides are TGTGCCAGTAGTGTCGGGACGGGCGGCTACACCTTC. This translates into CASSVGTGGYTF.

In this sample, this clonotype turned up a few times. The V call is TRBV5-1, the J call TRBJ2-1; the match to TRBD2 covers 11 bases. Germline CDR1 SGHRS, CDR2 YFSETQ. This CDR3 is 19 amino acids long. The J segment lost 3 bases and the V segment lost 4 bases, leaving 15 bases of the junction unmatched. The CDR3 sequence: CASSTPTGETSGNYNEQFF. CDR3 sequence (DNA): TGCGCCAGCAGCACGCCGACAGGGGAGACTAGCGGGAACTACAATGAGCAGTTCTTC. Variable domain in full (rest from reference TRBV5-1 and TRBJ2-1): KAGVTQTPRYLIKTRGQQVTLSCSPISGHRSVSWYQQTPGQGLQFLFEYFSETQRNKGNFPGRFSGRQFSNSRSEMNVSTLELGDSALYLCASSTPTGETSGNYNEQFFGPGTRLTVL.

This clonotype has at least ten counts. As DNA, the CDR3 is TGTGCCAGCAGCTTACTCGGGGCGGCTAGAATTGAGCAGTTCTTC. This codes for CASSLLGAARIEQFF. The chain combines TRBV6-2 or TRBV6-3 with TRBJ2-1; D could derive from TRBD1 or TRBD2 (5 bases each). Germline V gene data show CDR1 as MNHEY and CDR2 as SVGEGT. CDR3 length: 15 amino acids. V lost 6 bases and J lost 9, with 21 bases in between.

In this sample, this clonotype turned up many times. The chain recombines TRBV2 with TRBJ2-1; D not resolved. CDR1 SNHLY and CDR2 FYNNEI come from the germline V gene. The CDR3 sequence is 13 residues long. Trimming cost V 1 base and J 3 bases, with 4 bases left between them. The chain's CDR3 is CASSEELYNEQFF. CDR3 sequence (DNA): TGTGCCAGCAGTGAAGAACTCTACAATGAGCAGTTCTTC.

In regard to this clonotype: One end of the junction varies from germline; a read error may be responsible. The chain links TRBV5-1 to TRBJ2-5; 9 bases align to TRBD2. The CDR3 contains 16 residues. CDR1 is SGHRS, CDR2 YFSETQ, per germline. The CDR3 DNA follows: TGCGCCAGCGGCTTGGGGTCTAGCGGGGCTCAAGAGACCCAGTACTTC. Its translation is CASGLGSSGAQETQYF.

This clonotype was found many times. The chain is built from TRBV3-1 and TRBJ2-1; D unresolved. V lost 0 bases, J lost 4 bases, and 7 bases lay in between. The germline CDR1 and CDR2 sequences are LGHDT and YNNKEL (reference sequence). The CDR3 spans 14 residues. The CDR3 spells CASSQERQYNEQFF. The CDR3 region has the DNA TGTGCCAGCAGCCAAGAGCGCCAATACAATGAGCAGTTCTTC.

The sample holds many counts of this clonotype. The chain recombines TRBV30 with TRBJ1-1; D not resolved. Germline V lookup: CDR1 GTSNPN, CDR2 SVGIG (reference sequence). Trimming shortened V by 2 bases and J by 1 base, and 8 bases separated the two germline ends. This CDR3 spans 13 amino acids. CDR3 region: CAWSLQWNTEAFF. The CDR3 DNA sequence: TGTGCCTGGAGTTTACAGTGGAACACTGAAGCTTTCTTT.

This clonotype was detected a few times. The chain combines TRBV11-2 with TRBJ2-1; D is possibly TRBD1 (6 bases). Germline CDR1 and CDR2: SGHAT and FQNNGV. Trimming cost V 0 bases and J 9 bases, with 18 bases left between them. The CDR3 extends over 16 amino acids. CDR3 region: CASSLDGGHAKGEQFF. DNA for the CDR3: TGTGCCAGCAGCTTAGATGGGGGCCATGCCAAGGGTGAGCAGTTCTTC.

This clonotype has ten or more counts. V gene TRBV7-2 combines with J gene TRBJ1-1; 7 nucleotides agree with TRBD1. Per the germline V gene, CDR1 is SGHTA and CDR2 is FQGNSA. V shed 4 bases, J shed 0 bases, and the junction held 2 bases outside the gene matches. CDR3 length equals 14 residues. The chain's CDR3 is CASSWDRLNTEAFF. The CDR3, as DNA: TGTGCCAGCAGCTGGGACAGACTGAACACTGAAGCTTTCTTT.

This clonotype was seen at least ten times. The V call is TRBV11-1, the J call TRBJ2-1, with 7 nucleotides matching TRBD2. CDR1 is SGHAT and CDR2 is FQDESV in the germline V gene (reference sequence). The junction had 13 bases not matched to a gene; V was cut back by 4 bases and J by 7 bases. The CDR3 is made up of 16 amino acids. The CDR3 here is CASSSQAGMVSNEQFF. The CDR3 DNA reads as TGTGCCAGCAGCTCCCAAGCGGGAATGGTTTCTAATGAGCAGTTCTTC.

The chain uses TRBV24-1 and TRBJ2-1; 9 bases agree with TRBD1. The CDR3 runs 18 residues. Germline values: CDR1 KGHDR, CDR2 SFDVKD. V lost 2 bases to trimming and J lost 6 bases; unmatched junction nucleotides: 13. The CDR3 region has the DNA TGTGCCACCAGTGATTCTGCCAGGACAGGGGTTTTTCGCAATGAGCAGTTCTTC. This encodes CATSDSARTGVFRNEQFF.

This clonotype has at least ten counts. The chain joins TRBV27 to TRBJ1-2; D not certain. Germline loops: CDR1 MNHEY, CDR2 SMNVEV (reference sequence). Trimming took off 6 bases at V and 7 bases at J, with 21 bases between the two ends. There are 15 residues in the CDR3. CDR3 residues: CASSPAAGRHSGYTF. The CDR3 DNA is TGTGCCAGCAGCCCAGCAGCCGGGAGACACTCTGGCTACACCTTC.

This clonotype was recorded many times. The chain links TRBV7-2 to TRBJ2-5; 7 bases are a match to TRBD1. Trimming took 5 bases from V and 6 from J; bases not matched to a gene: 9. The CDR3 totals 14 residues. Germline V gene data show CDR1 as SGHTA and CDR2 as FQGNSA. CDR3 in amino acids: CASSQQGIRKTQYF. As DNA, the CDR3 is TGTGCCAGCAGCCAACAGGGGATTCGAAAGACCCAGTACTTC. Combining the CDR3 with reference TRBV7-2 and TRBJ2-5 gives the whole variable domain GAGVSQSPSNKVTEKGKDVELRCDPISGHTALYWYRQSLGQGLEFLIYFQGNSAPDKSGLPSDRFSAERTGGSVSTLTIQRTQQEDSAVYLCASSQQGIRKTQYFGPGTRLLVL.

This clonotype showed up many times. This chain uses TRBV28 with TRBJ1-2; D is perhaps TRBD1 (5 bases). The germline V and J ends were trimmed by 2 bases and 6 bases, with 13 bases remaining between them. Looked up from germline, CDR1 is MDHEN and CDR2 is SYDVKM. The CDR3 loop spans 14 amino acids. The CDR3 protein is CASSLVGGWNGYTF. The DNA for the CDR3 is TGTGCCAGCAGTTTAGTGGGGGGTTGGAATGGCTACACCTTC.

The DNA of the CDR3 is TGTGCCAGCAGCTTAGGATCTACAGTAGGCACTGAAGCTTTCTTT. Translation: CASSLGSTVGTEAFF. The chain employs TRBV7-2 and TRBJ1-1; no definite D call. CDR3 size: 15 residues. V was pared by 1 base and J by 4 bases, with 13 bases between. CDR1 is SGHTA, CDR2 FQGNSA, per germline. The full variable domain, with the rest looked up from reference TRBV7-2 and TRBJ1-1, is GAGVSQSPSNKVTEKGKDVELRCDPISGHTALYWYRQSLGQGLEFLIYFQGNSAPDKSGLPSDRFSAERTGGSVSTLTIQRTQQEDSAVYLCASSLGSTVGTEAFFGQGTRLTVV.